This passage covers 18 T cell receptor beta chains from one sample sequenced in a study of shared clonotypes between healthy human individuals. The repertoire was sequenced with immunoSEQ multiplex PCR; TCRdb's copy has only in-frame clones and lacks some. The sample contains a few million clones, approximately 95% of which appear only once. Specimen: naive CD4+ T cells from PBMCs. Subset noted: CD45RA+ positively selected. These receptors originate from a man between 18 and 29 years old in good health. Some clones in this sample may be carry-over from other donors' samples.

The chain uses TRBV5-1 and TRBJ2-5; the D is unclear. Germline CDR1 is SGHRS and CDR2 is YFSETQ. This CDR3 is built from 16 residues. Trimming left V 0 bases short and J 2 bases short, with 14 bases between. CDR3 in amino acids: CASSLGPRNPQETQYF. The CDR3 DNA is TGCGCCAGCAGCTTGGGTCCCCGGAATCCACAAGAGACCCAGTACTTC. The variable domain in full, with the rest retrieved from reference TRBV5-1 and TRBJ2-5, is KAGVTQTPRYLIKTRGQQVTLSCSPISGHRSVSWYQQTPGQGLQFLFEYFSETQRNKGNFPGRFSGRQFSNSRSEMNVSTLELGDSALYLCASSLGPRNPQETQYFGPGTRLLVL.

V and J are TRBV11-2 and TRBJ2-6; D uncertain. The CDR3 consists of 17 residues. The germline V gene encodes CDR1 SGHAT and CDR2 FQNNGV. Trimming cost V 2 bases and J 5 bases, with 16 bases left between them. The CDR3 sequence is CASSLPKAGRRANVLTF. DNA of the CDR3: TGTGCCAGCAGCTTACCCAAAGCCGGACGGAGGGCCAACGTCCTGACTTTC.

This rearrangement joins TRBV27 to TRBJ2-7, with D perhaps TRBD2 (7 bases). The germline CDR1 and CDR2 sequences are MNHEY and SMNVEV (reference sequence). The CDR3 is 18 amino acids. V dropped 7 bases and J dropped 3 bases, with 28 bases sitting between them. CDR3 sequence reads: CASTIIHQGRARFYEQYF. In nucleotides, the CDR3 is TGTGCCAGCACCATTATCCATCAGGGGAGGGCTAGGTTCTACGAGCAGTACTTC.

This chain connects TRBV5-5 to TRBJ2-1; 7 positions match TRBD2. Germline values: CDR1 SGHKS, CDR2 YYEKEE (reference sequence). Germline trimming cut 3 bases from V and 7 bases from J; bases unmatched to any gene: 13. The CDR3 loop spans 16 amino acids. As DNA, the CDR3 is TGTGCCAGCAGCTCTCCCGGCCCCGGGAGGAGTAATGAGCAGTTCTTC. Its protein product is CASSSPGPGRSNEQFF.

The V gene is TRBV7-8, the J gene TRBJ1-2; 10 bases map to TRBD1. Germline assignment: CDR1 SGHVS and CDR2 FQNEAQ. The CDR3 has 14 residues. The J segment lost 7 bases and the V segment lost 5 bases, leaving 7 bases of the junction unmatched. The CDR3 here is CASSPRTGGGGYTF. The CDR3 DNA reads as TGTGCCAGCAGCCCTCGGACAGGGGGTGGTGGCTACACCTTC.

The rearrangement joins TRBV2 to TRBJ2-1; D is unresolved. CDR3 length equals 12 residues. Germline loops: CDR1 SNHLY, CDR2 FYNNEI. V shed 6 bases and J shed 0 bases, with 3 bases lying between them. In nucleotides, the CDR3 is TGTGCCAGCAGAGCCTCCTACAATGAGCAGTTCTTC. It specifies CASRASYNEQFF. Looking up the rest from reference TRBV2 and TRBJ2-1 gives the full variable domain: EPEVTQTPSHQVTQMGQEVILRCVPISNHLYFYWYRQILGQKVEFLVSFYNNEISEKSEIFDDQFSVERPDGSNFTLKIRSTKLEDSAMYFCASRASYNEQFFGPGTRLTVL.

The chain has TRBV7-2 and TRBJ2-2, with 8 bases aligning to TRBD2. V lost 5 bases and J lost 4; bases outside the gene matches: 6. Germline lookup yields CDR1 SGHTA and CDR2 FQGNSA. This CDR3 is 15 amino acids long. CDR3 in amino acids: CASSPSGSITGELFF. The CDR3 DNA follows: TGTGCCAGCAGCCCGAGCGGGAGTATCACCGGGGAGCTGTTTTTT.

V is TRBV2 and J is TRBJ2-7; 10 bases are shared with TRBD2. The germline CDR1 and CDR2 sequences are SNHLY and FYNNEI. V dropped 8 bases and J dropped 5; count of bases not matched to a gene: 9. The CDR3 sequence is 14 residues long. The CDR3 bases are TGTGCCAGCCGAGAGCGGGAGGGTTTCAACGAGCAGTACTTC. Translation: CASREREGFNEQYF.

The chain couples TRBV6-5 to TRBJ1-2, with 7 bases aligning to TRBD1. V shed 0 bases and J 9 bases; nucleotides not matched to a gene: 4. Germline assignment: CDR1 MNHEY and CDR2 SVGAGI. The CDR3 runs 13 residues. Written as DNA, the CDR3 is TGTGCCAGCAGTTACTCCCAGGGGGGGAGCTACACCTTC. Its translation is CASSYSQGGSYTF.

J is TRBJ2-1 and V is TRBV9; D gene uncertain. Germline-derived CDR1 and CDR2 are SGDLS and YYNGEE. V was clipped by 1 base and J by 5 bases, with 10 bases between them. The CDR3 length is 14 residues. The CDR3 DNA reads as TGTGCCAGCAGCGTACCCCCCGCCGACAATGAGCAGTTCTTC. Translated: CASSVPPADNEQFF.

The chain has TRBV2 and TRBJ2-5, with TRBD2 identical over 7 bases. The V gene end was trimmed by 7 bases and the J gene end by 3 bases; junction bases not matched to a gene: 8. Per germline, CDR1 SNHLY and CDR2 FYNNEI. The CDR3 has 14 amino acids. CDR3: CASTTPGTKETQYF. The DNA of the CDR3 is TGTGCCAGCACTACCCCCGGGACTAAAGAGACCCAGTACTTC. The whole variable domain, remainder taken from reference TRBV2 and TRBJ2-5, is EPEVTQTPSHQVTQMGQEVILRCVPISNHLYFYWYRQILGQKVEFLVSFYNNEISEKSEIFDDQFSVERPDGSNFTLKIRSTKLEDSAMYFCASTTPGTKETQYFGPGTRLLVL.

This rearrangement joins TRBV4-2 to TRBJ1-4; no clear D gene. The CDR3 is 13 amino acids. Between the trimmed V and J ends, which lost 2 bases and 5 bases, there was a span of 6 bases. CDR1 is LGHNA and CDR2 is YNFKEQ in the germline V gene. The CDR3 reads CASSQPANEKLFF. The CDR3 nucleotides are TGTGCCAGCAGCCAACCAGCGAATGAAAAACTGTTTTTT.

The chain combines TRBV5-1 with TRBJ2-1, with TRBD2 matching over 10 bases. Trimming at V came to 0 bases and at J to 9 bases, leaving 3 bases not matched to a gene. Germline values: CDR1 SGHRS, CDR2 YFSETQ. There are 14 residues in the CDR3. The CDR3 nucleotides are TGCGCCAGCAGCTTGGAGCGGGAGGGGACTGAGCAGTTCTTC. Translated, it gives CASSLEREGTEQFF.

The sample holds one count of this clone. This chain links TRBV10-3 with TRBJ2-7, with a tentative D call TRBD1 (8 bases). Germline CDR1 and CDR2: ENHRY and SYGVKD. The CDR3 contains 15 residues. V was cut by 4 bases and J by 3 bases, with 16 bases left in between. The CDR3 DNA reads TGTGCCATCAGTGGGACGACAGGGGAGGGCTACGAGCAGTACTTC. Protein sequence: CAISGTTGEGYEQYF.

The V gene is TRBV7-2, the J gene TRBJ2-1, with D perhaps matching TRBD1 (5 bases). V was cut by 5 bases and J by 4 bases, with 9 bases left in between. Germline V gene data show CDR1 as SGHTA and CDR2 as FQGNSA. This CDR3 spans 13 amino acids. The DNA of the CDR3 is TGTGCCAGCAGCCCCGACAGATACAATGAGCAGTTCTTC. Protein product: CASSPDRYNEQFF.

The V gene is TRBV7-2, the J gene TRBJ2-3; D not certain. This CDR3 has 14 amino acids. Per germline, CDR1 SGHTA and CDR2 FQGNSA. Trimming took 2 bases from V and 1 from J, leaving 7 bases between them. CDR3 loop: CASSLQRGTDTQYF. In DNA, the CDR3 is TGTGCCAGCAGCTTACAGCGCGGCACAGATACGCAGTATTTT.

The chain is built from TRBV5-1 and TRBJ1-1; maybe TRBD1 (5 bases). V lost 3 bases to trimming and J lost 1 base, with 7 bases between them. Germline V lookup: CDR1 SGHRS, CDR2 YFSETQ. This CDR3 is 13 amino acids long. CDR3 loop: CASSWTPNTEAFF. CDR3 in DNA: TGCGCCAGCAGCTGGACACCGAACACTGAAGCTTTCTTT.

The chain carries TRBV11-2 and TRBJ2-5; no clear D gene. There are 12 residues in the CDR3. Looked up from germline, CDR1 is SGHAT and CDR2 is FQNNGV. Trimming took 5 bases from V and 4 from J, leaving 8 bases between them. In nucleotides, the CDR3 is TGTGCCAGCAGCCCCGGACGAGAGACCCAGTACTTC. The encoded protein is CASSPGRETQYF.